A selection of T cell receptor beta chains follows, all from one sample in a study of STAT5B mutations in CD4+ large granular lymphocyte leukemia. This table comes from immunoSEQ multiplex PCR, and its TCRdb copy is limited to in-frame clones, with some not included. Of more than 40,000 clones in the sample, more than 65% were seen once. Specimen: CD4+ T cells from blood buffy coats. The receptors were sampled from a human donor in good health. CDR3s include the opening cysteine and the closing phenylalanine or tryptophan. Fields, in order: D gene, J gene, V gene, clone size, CDR3 DNA, CDR3 protein. The D gene is left open where the match is weak. Expanded clones are given a class, and other clones once, few, many or no size at all.

>-|TRBJ1-5|TRBV27|few
TGTGCCAGCAGTTTCACTAATCAGCCCCAGCATTTT
CASSFTNQPQHF
>-|TRBJ2-1|TRBV6-5|once
TGTGCCAGCAGTTTCGACGGGACTGCGCGGTTCAAGGAGCAGTTCTTC
CASSFDGTARFKEQFF
>-|TRBJ1-2|TRBV6-1|-
TGTGCCAACCCGTTGGGGGAATATGGCTACACCTTC
CANPLGEYGYTF
>TRBD1|TRBJ2-7|TRBV6-5|-
TGTGCCAGCAGTTACTCGGGGGACAGGGCCTACGAGCAGTACTTC
CASSYSGDRAYEQYF
>-|TRBJ2-6|TRBV7-3|-
TGTGCCAGCAGCTTAACTCTTGGAGCTGGGGCCAACGTCCTGACTTTC
CASSLTLGAGANVLTF
>-|TRBJ1-6|TRBV7-9|-
TGTGCCAGCAGCTTAGTTTCAGGGATCAATTCACCCCTCCACTTT
CASSLVSGINSPLHF
>TRBD2|TRBJ2-6|TRBV4-1|-
TGCGCCAGCAGCCACCTGGGACTAGCGGGGGATCCAGGAGGGGCCAACGTCCTGACTTTC
CASSHLGLAGDPGGANVLTF
>TRBD1|TRBJ1-4|TRBV5-1|-
TGCGCCAGCAGCTTGGCGACAGGGTACAGTAATGAAAAACTGTTTTTT
CASSLATGYSNEKLFF
>TRBD2|TRBJ2-1|TRBV9|-
TGTGCCAGCAGCGTAGGGACTAGTCTTGTCAATGAGCAGTTCTTC
CASSVGTSLVNEQFF
>-|TRBJ1-1|TRBV5-5|-
TGTGCCAGCAGCCCCCAGGCCCCAGAATGGGGTGAAGCTTTCTTT
CASSPQAPEWGEAFF
>TRBD2|TRBJ2-2|TRBV5-1|-
TGCGCCAGCAGCATTAGCGGGGGGAGCACCGGGGAGCTGTTTTTT
CASSISGGSTGELFF
>TRBD1|TRBJ2-5|TRBV10-3|-
TGTGCCACGAGCCCGGGACAGCAAGAGACCCAGTACTTC
CATSPGQQETQYF
>-|TRBJ2-7|TRBV9|-
TGTGCCAGCAGTCCTAGTAGCTCCTACGAGCAGTACTTC
CASSPSSSYEQYF
>-|TRBJ1-4|TRBV5-6|-
TGTGCCAGCAGCTTGTTGGCAGGGAGCGAAAAACTGTTTTTT
CASSLLAGSEKLFF
>TRBD1|TRBJ1-5|TRBV18|-
TGTGCCAGCTCACCACTAGGGGGCCTCTCCAATCAGCCCCAGCATTTT
CASSPLGGLSNQPQHF
>-|TRBJ1-6|TRBV2|-
TGTGCCAGCAGCGCCGTTGGGAGGGAAAGGTTTAATTCACCCCTCCACTTT
CASSAVGRERFNSPLHF
>TRBD2|TRBJ2-1|TRBV9|-
TGTGCCAGCAGCGTAGTTGCGGGAGCATGGTATGAGCAGTTCTTC
CASSVVAGAWYEQFF
>-|TRBJ2-1|TRBV10-3|once
TGTGCCATCAGTGAGTCAGAAGGCTACAATGAGCAGTTCTTC
CAISESEGYNEQFF
>-|TRBJ2-5|TRBV11-3|-
TGTGCCAGCAGCAGAGATCTCGCCGAGACCCAGTACTTC
CASSRDLAETQYF
>TRBD2|TRBJ2-5|TRBV27|-
TGTGCCAGCAGAAGCAGAGCGGGAAACTTGCAAGAGACCCAGTACTTC
CASRSRAGNLQETQYF
>-|TRBJ1-2|TRBV5-6|-
TGTGCCAGCAGCTCCCAGGGAGTGGTAGGCTACACCTTC
CASSSQGVVGYTF
>TRBD2|TRBJ2-1|TRBV11-2|-
TGTGCCAGCAGCTTCACGGCGGGGGTCGGTAATGAGCAGTTCTTC
CASSFTAGVGNEQFF
>-|TRBJ2-5|TRBV5-1|-
TGCGCCAGCAGCTTCTCAGGGATCCGTGAAGTGACCCAGTACTTC
CASSFSGIREVTQYF
>TRBD2|TRBJ2-5|TRBV30|-
TGTGCCTGGAGCCCAATCCTTGGACTAGCGAGGGAGACCCAGTACTTC
CAWSPILGLARETQYF
>-|TRBJ1-2|TRBV5-1|-
TGCGCCAGCAGCTCGGGAAACCAACCTAACTATGGCTACACCTTC
CASSSGNQPNYGYTF
>-|TRBJ1-3|TRBV5-4|-
TGTGCCAGCAGCTTGGGAACCGCGGCTGGAAACACCATATATTTT
CASSLGTAAGNTIYF
>-|TRBJ2-2|TRBV11-3|-
TGTGCCAGCAGCTTCTGGGGGCTGAACACCGGGGAGCTGTTTTTT
CASSFWGLNTGELFF
>-|TRBJ2-5|TRBV10-2|-
TGCGCCAGCAGGGGGATCGAGGGATCAGAGACCCAGTACTTC
CASRGIEGSETQYF
>-|TRBJ2-1|TRBV5-4|-
TGTGCCAGCAGCTTGTCCGGGAATGAGCAGTTCTTC
CASSLSGNEQFF
>-|TRBJ1-1|TRBV30|-
TGTGCCTGGATCCCGGGACTCTTTACTGAAGCTTTCTTT
CAWIPGLFTEAFF
>TRBD2|TRBJ2-7|TRBV4-1|few
TGCGCCAGCAGCCAATTGGAGCGGGGGATTGACTACGAGCAGTACTTC
CASSQLERGIDYEQYF
>-|TRBJ2-3|TRBV28|-
TGTGCCAGCAGTTTACGTACAGATACGCAGTATTTT
CASSLRTDTQYF
>-|TRBJ2-5|TRBV6-6|-
TGTGCCAGCAGTTACAACGGCAGGGAAAGGGAGACCCAGTACTTC
CASSYNGRERETQYF
>-|TRBJ2-4|TRBV28|-
TGTGCCAGCTCCCGGTTTGCCAAAAACATTCAGTACTTC
CASSRFAKNIQYF
>TRBD1|TRBJ2-3|TRBV14|once
TGTGCCAGCAGCCGGGGACAGGGGACAAGCAGCACAGATACGCAGTATTTT
CASSRGQGTSSTDTQYF
>-|TRBJ1-1|TRBV28|once
TGTGCCAGCAGCCGGTGGGGGCTGGCGAAGACTGAAGCTTTCTTT
CASSRWGLAKTEAFF
>-|TRBJ2-7|TRBV5-4|-
TGTGCCAGCAGTTTTAAGGGAACCTACGAGCAGTACTTC
CASSFKGTYEQYF
>-|TRBJ2-3|TRBV2|-
TGTGCCAGCAGGGAGGGTAGCGTCACAGATACGCAGTATTTT
CASREGSVTDTQYF
>TRBD1|TRBJ2-7|TRBV19|-
TGTGCCAGTAGTGTGCGACAGGGCCCCTACGAGCAGTACTTC
CASSVRQGPYEQYF
>-|TRBJ1-6|TRBV5-1|-
TGCGCCGGAACTAACAGGGTTCATAATTCACCCCTCCACTTT
CAGTNRVHNSPLHF